The clone carrying this TCR beta chain was recorded only once. Method: immunoSEQ multiplex PCR; TCRdb's copy keeps in-frame clones and lacks some. The table includes 280,000 or so clones, approximately 85% detected once. This sample was taken from a study of blood T cell repertoires in COVID-19. The V end was cut by 2 bases, the J end by 4 bases, with 11 bases between. This CDR3 has 14 amino acids. CDR1 is SNHLY and CDR2 is FYNNEI in the germline V gene. In assigning cohorts, the study relied on participant-reported clinical history. V is TRBV2 and J is TRBJ2-5; possible D gene TRBD1, 6 bases. This receptor was identified in a young man who had recovered from COVID-19. The specimen sequenced was PBMCs or T cells enriched from blood (not recorded which). The CDR3 is CASSENPGVETQYF. The CDR3 nucleotides read TGTGCCAGCAGTGAAAACCCAGGGGTAGAGACCCAGTACTTC.